This TCR beta chain was observed in a study of cytomegalovirus exposure and HLA in healthy donors. Broader study findings: Investigators reported about 160 TCR beta chains as tied to cytomegalovirus. Presence/absence comparisons presumed near-even sequencing depth among donors.

Trimming cost V 10 bases and J 0 bases; bases outside gene matches: 12. CDR3 length: 15 residues. The V gene's germline CDR1 is ENHRY and CDR2 SYGVKD. The donors, nominally healthy at sampling, likely had unrecorded immune exposures. PCR employed 60 Vbeta and 13 Jbeta primers. Sequencing was performed with immunoSEQ multiplex PCR; in TCRdb, only in-frame clones are kept and a portion is missing. The table shows about 160,000 clones, with roughly 75% occurring only once. In the case of this clone: Its antigen is not identified.

Specimen: PBMCs. This receptor was identified in a female donor in good health and CMV-seronegative. V usage is TRBV10-3 and J usage is TRBJ2-7, with TRBD1 identical over 7 bases. The CDR3 DNA sequence: TGTGCCAGCCGACCGACAGGGATTAGCTCCTACGAGCAGTACTTC. Translated: CASRPTGISSYEQYF.